In this sample, the clone carrying this TCR beta chain turned up once. Its cognate antigen is unknown. With the ViraFEST assay, the study expanded antigen-specific CD4+ T cells using viral peptide pools, then sequenced them. When roughly eleven days of culture had elapsed, CD4+ T cells were isolated. Two doses of either BNT162b2 or mRNA-1273 were given to each participant. According to the study, vaccine recipients showed no prior SARS-CoV-2 infection and negative nucleocapsid antibodies. Peptides at roughly 10 ug/ml and IL-2 at 10 IU/ml were added to roughly 2 million PBMC per well. The data stem from a study of vaccination effects on CD4 cells after COVID-19. Here immunoSEQ multiplex PCR was the method, and the copy in TCRdb shows in-frame clones only, minus some. The sample contains more than 20,000 clones, roughly three quarters of which appear only once. This receptor was identified in a human donor who received a COVID-19 vaccine. The sequences come from CD4+ T cells from PBMCs cultured with HCoV-229E spike peptides, collected after COVID-19 vaccination.

In DNA, the CDR3 is TGTGCCAGCAGTTTAAGATCTGGAGGGTATAACTATGGCTACACCTTC. It specifies CASSLRSGGYNYGYTF. This rearrangement joins TRBV27 to TRBJ1-2, with D unresolved. Trimming took off 2 bases at V and 1 base at J, with 14 bases between the two ends. Germline V gene data show CDR1 as MNHEY and CDR2 as SMNVEV (reference sequence). The CDR3 sequence is 16 residues long.